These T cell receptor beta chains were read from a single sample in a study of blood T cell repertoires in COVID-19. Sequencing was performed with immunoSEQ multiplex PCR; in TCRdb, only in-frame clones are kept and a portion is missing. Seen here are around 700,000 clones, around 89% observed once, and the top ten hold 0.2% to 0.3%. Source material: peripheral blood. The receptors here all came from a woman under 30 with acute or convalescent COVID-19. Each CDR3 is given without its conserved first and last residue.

ASSLGRASPLH	TRBV5-6	TRBJ1-6	11
ASSGGYEQY	TRBV27	TRBJ2-7	9
ASSLVEGDRSRYT	TRBV7-2	TRBJ1-2	13
ASSLNRAEATNEKLF	TRBV5-5	TRBJ1-4	15
ASSLALESYEQY	TRBV6-5	TRBJ2-7	12
ASLTRDRGPGGYT	TRBV5-5	TRBJ1-2	13
ASSGWTGKMFTDTQY	TRBV2	TRBJ2-3	15
ASSELGWGDRDTDTQY	TRBV2	TRBJ2-3	16
ASSPPDRTPHNEQF	TRBV27	TRBJ2-1	14
ASSQGTSGGAEQY	TRBV7-2	TRBJ2-7	13
ASSETRHDTDTQY	TRBV6-4	TRBJ2-3	13
ASSAGQGYGYT	TRBV6-4	TRBJ1-2	11
ASSDSSGGQDTQY	TRBV6-4	TRBJ2-3	13
ASSLPRGGTDTQY	TRBV2	TRBJ2-3	13
ASSQDWTGVYNEQF	TRBV14	TRBJ2-1	14
ASSVATGSYEQY	TRBV9	TRBJ2-7	12
ASSVSPGTGEAF	TRBV7-3	TRBJ1-1	12
ASSYSSGVLGYGYT	TRBV6-5	TRBJ1-2	14
ASTRGQGTEAF	TRBV6-5	TRBJ1-1	11
ASNRDRVSYEQY	TRBV12-5	TRBJ2-7	12
ASSLGVTGRWGTDTQY	TRBV5-1	TRBJ2-3	16
ASSDIIQNYGYT	TRBV25-1	TRBJ1-2	12
ASSEGAKEKLF	TRBV9	TRBJ1-4	11
ASSLAGDTEAF	TRBV5-1	TRBJ1-1	11
ASSLGGSEQF	TRBV7-6	TRBJ2-1	10
ASSTQARETQY	TRBV5-5	TRBJ2-5	11
ASRSYQETQY	TRBV6-5	TRBJ2-5	10
ASSQDSFTEAF	TRBV4-1	TRBJ1-1	11
ASSKRTSGGADEQY	TRBV5-4	TRBJ2-7	14
ASSLKVRGSTDTQY	TRBV11-3	TRBJ2-3	14
ASSEARVVNQPQH	TRBV2	TRBJ1-5	13
ATSETGTGYGYT	TRBV24-1	TRBJ1-2	12
ASAPRGPETQY	TRBV12-5	TRBJ2-5	11
ASSDRVTVQPQH	TRBV6-5	TRBJ1-5	12
ASSHGQGAGYT	TRBV3-1/TRBV3-2	TRBJ1-2	11
GFRGRTGELF	TRBV7-7	TRBJ2-2	10
ASGLREDTQY	TRBV12-5	TRBJ2-3	10
ASSLVAGGQEQF	TRBV7-3	TRBJ2-1	12
ASRGQGAPEAF	TRBV6-5	TRBJ1-1	11
ASSPPGHWNTGELF	TRBV18	TRBJ2-2	14
ASSGDSTDTQY	TRBV2	TRBJ2-3	11
ASSYSAGSGNTIY	TRBV6-5	TRBJ1-3	13
ASSPTGTGGPYEQY	TRBV18	TRBJ2-7	14
ASSFGEKLNTEAF	TRBV7-9	TRBJ1-1	13
AWSHPGGYT	TRBV30	TRBJ1-2	9
ASSNTDRDPAGGTEAF	TRBV7-9	TRBJ1-1	16
ATSRDRGEAPYGYT	TRBV15	TRBJ1-2	14
ASSLGREDYGYT	TRBV13	TRBJ1-2	12
ASSQESGLWYEQF	TRBV14	TRBJ2-1	13
ASSSGTATNEKLF	TRBV11-1	TRBJ1-4	13
ATSDRTGGYGYT	TRBV24-1	TRBJ1-2	12
ASSRQGGPDEQY	TRBV6-6	TRBJ2-7	12
ASSFRAQGLYT	TRBV12-3/TRBV12-4	TRBJ1-2	11